What follows is one T cell receptor (beta chain) and its context. Antigen specificity is unknown. Using immunoSEQ multiplex PCR, the repertoire was profiled, and TCRdb retains in-frame clones only, with some absent. The sample contains over 110,000 clones, about 88% of which appear only once. J was trimmed by 6 bases and V by 5 bases; bases with no gene match: 11. The CDR3 has 14 residues. The germline V gene encodes CDR1 SQVTM and CDR2 ANQGSEA. The source of the sample is a study of cytomegalovirus exposure and HLA in healthy donors. Notes on the study in general: The classifier, whose performance was assessed in both the original and validation cohorts, reportedly diagnosed cytomegalovirus status with high specificity and sensitivity. The study designated fewer than 200 TCR beta chains cytomegalovirus-associated.

V usage is TRBV29-1 and J usage is TRBJ1-2; TRBD1 matches 8 bases. The sequencing input was PBMCs. The sequence derives from a man aged 18 to 30 in good health and CMV-seropositive. Written as DNA, the CDR3 is TGCAGCGTTAATAGTGTACAGGGGGGAAATGGCTACACCTTC. Amino acid sequence: CSVNSVQGGNGYTF.